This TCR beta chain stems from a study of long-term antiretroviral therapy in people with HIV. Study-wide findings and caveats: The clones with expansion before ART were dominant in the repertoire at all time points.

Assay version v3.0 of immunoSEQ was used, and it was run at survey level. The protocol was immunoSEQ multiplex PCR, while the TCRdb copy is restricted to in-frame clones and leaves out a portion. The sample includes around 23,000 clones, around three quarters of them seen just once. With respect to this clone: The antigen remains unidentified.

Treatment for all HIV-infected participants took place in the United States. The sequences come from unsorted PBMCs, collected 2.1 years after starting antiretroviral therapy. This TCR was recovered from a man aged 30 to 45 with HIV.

The DNA of the CDR3 is TGCAGCGTTGGTCTCAGTCTGAACACTGAAGCTTTCTTT. Amino acid sequence: CSVGLSLNTEAFF. J is TRBJ1-1 and V is TRBV29-1; D gene uncertain. In germline, CDR1 is SQVTM, CDR2 ANQGSEA. V was trimmed by 4 bases and J by 0 bases, leaving 9 bases between them. The CDR3 length is 13 residues.